The 26 T cell receptor beta chains below were found in one sample sequenced in a study of OX40 agonist ivuxolimab in advanced cancers. Method: immunoSEQ multiplex PCR; TCRdb's copy keeps in-frame clones and lacks some. There are approximately 70,000 clones in the sample; about 84% occur only once, and roughly 6% lies in the top ten. This sample comprised CD4+ or CD8+ T cells sorted from blood, obtained in a trial of the OX40 agonist ivuxolimab. The source is an adult with an advanced solid tumor such as melanoma, head and neck, liver or kidney cancer.

The gene calls are TRBV7-3 and TRBJ2-7; no firm D call. With 2 bases removed from V and 3 bases from J, the gap between germline ends came to 11 bases. This CDR3 has 14 amino acids. The germline V gene has CDR1 SGHTA and CDR2 FQGTGA. The CDR3 DNA reads as TGTGCCAGCAGCTTATCGGGTAACGACTACGAGCAGTACTTC. The encoded protein is CASSLSGNDYEQYF.

CDR3 region: CSVGRAYNMNTEAFF. The DNA for the CDR3 is TGCAGCGTTGGTAGGGCCTACAATATGAACACTGAAGCTTTCTTT. The J gene is TRBJ1-1, the V gene TRBV29-1; D is undetermined. V gave up 4 bases and J gave up 0 bases, with 15 bases separating them. This CDR3 has 15 residues. Looked up from germline, CDR1 is SQVTM and CDR2 is ANQGSEA. The whole variable domain, remainder taken from reference TRBV29-1 and TRBJ1-1, is SAVISQKPSRDICQRGTSLTIQCQVDSQVTMMFWYRQQPGQSLTLIATANQGSEATYESGFVIDKFPISRPNLTFSTLTVSNMSPEDSSIYLCSVGRAYNMNTEAFFGQGTRLTVV.

The chain is built from TRBV5-1 and TRBJ1-4, with TRBD1 matching 8 bases. Looked up from germline, CDR1 is SGHRS and CDR2 is YFSETQ. V lost 0 bases, J lost 4 bases, and 8 bases stayed unmatched. The length of the CDR3 is 17 residues. The CDR3 sequence: CASSLGQGAAFNEKLFF. The CDR3 region has the DNA TGCGCCAGCAGCTTGGGGCAGGGGGCCGCTTTTAATGAAAAACTGTTTTTT.

This chain uses TRBV7-2 with TRBJ1-1; D unresolved. The CDR3 has 12 residues. V shed 5 bases and J shed 6 bases, with 10 bases lying between them. CDR1 and CDR2 from the germline V gene are SGHTA and FQGNSA. CDR3 residues: CASSLNAAEAFF. As DNA, the CDR3 is TGTGCCAGCAGCCTCAACGCGGCTGAAGCTTTCTTT.

Note on this clone: Within the sample, other DNA sequences also encode this same CDR3. This chain links TRBV5-8 with TRBJ2-7, with 7 bases matching TRBD1. Germline CDR1 SGHTS, CDR2 YDEGEE. The CDR3 extends over 17 amino acids. With 0 bases clipped from V and 1 base from J, the junction kept 10 bases outside the gene matches. The chain's CDR3 is CASSLAPTGIRSYEQYF. DNA of the CDR3: TGTGCCAGCAGCTTGGCCCCGACAGGGATAAGGTCCTACGAGCAGTACTTC.

The V gene is TRBV7-3, the J gene TRBJ2-7; D not certain. V was trimmed by 5 bases and J by 0 bases, leaving 23 bases between them. Per germline, CDR1 SGHTA and CDR2 FQGTGA. The CDR3 is made up of 18 amino acids. This CDR3 reads CASSNPRFMAPSSYEQYF. For the CDR3, the DNA is TGTGCCAGCAGCAATCCTAGGTTTATGGCACCGAGCTCCTACGAGCAGTACTTC. The whole variable domain, remainder taken from reference TRBV7-3 and TRBJ2-7, is GAGVSQTPSNKVTEKGKYVELRCDPISGHTALYWYRQSLGQGPEFLIYFQGTGAADDSGLPNDRFFAVRPEGSVSTLKIQRTERGDSAVYLCASSNPRFMAPSSYEQYFGPGTRLTVT.

The V call is TRBV14, the J call TRBJ2-7; no definite D call. CDR1 and CDR2 from the germline V gene are SGHDN and FVKESK. This CDR3 has 14 amino acids. V was trimmed by 1 base and J by 5 bases, leaving 12 bases between them. The CDR3 here is CASSQGLASHEQYF. CDR3 DNA: TGTGCCAGCAGCCAAGGGTTAGCATCGCACGAGCAGTACTTC.

This chain joins TRBV7-2 and TRBJ1-5; no firm D call. CDR3 size: 14 residues. The germline V and J ends were trimmed by 5 bases and 3 bases, with 11 bases remaining between them. CDR1 SGHTA and CDR2 FQGNSA come from the germline V gene. The CDR3 DNA reads TGTGCCAGCAGCATCTACGGAGACAATCAGCCCCAGCATTTT. It encodes CASSIYGDNQPQHF.

This sequence joins TRBV4-2 and TRBJ1-3; D unclear. The CDR3 extends over 14 amino acids. V lost 0 bases and J lost 2, with 5 bases in between. Per the germline V gene, CDR1 is LGHNA and CDR2 is YNFKEQ. CDR3 bases: TGTGCCAGCAGCCAAGACGGACCTGGAAACACCATATATTTT. Protein: CASSQDGPGNTIYF.

The chain combines TRBV7-3 with TRBJ2-1; 11 positions match TRBD2. V was clipped by 3 bases and J by 4 bases; unmatched bases: 5. The germline gives CDR1 SGHTA, CDR2 FQGTGA. The CDR3 consists of 16 residues. CDR3 in amino acids: CASSLTRTSGYNEQFF. The CDR3 bases are TGTGCCAGCAGCTTGACCCGGACTAGCGGGTACAATGAGCAGTTCTTC.

The rearrangement joins TRBV6-5 to TRBJ2-1, with D possibly being TRBD2 (5 bases). The CDR3 spans 14 residues. V shed 0 bases and J shed 7 bases, with 10 bases lying between them. Germline V gene sequence: CDR1 MNHEY, CDR2 SVGAGI. The CDR3: CASSYSEEANEQFF. CDR3 nucleotides: TGTGCCAGCAGTTACTCAGAGGAGGCGAATGAGCAGTTCTTC.

This clone was detected a few times. The rearrangement joins TRBV10-3 to TRBJ2-2; TRBD1 aligns across 7 bases. CDR1 and CDR2 (germline): ENHRY, SYGVKD. This CDR3 has 18 residues. V gave up 3 bases and J gave up 4 bases; unmatched junction bases: 14. The CDR3 reads CAISESWTRQGGTGELFF. CDR3 DNA sequence: TGTGCCATCAGTGAAAGTTGGACGAGACAGGGCGGCACCGGGGAGCTGTTTTTT.

The V call is TRBV6-8, the J call TRBJ2-7; TRBD1 might be the D (7 bases). V was trimmed by 0 bases and J by 0 bases, leaving 12 bases between them. CDR1 MNHGY and CDR2 SAAAGT come from the germline V gene. The CDR3 has 16 residues. The CDR3 reads CASSYSRQGGSYEQYF. The CDR3 DNA sequence: TGTGCCAGCAGTTACTCGAGACAGGGAGGCTCCTACGAGCAGTACTTC.

This clone was seen only once. The V call is TRBV7-2, the J call TRBJ2-7; 7 bases are a match to TRBD2. The CDR3 spans 14 residues. The V gene's germline CDR1 is SGHTA and CDR2 FQGNSA. After removal of 0 bases from V and 6 bases from J, the junction contained 5 bases not matched to a gene. The CDR3 DNA is TGTGCCAGCAGCTTAGCGGGAGGGTACGGCGAGCAGTACTTC. Translation gives CASSLAGGYGEQYF.

The rearrangement joins TRBV2 to TRBJ1-5; D is perhaps TRBD1 (5 bases). This CDR3 region has 16 residues. Germline lookup yields CDR1 SNHLY and CDR2 FYNNEI. The germline V and J ends were trimmed by 5 bases and 0 bases, with 14 bases remaining between them. The CDR3 is CASSSPGGGSNQPQHF. The CDR3 DNA is TGTGCCAGCAGTTCCCCGGGGGGGGGTAGCAATCAGCCCCAGCATTTT. Full variable domain (missing parts from reference TRBV2 and TRBJ1-5): EPEVTQTPSHQVTQMGQEVILRCVPISNHLYFYWYRQILGQKVEFLVSFYNNEISEKSEIFDDQFSVERPDGSNFTLKIRSTKLEDSAMYFCASSSPGGGSNQPQHFGDGTRLSIL.

V gene TRBV5-1 combines with J gene TRBJ2-3; maybe TRBD1 (6 bases). The CDR3 sequence is 16 residues long. The V end lost 4 bases, the J end lost 3 bases, and 18 bases lay between the germline ends. In germline, CDR1 is SGHRS, CDR2 YFSETQ. The CDR3 region has the DNA TGCGCCAGCAGCCGTGAGACAGGCTCTGTGACAGATACGCAGTATTTT. The encoded protein is CASSRETGSVTDTQYF.

The V call is TRBV19, the J call TRBJ1-2; 9 bases are a match to TRBD1. This CDR3 is built from 14 residues. The V gene's germline CDR1 is LNHDA and CDR2 SQIVND (reference sequence). V shed 6 bases and J 2 bases; nucleotides not matched to a gene: 4. CDR3: CASRYGQGNYGYTF. CDR3 sequence (DNA): TGTGCCAGTAGGTACGGACAGGGGAACTATGGCTACACCTTC.

This chain joins TRBV30 and TRBJ1-2; D not resolved. Germline lookup yields CDR1 GTSNPN and CDR2 SVGIG (reference sequence). This CDR3 is 13 amino acids long. V lost 5 bases and J 8 bases, leaving 18 bases between the germline ends. In nucleotides, the CDR3 is TGTGCCTGGGCCTTAGGGAATCGACTGGGCTACACCTTC. Translated: CAWALGNRLGYTF.

The chain links TRBV7-3 to TRBJ2-3; no clear D. The CDR3 length is 11 residues. V lost 5 bases and J lost 4, with 4 bases in between. The germline V gene has CDR1 SGHTA and CDR2 FQGTGA. CDR3: CASSRADTQYF. The CDR3 DNA reads TGTGCCAGCAGCCGGGCAGATACGCAGTATTTT.

This clone was recorded only once. The chain employs TRBV7-3 and TRBJ2-2; no firm D call. CDR1 is SGHTA and CDR2 is FQGTGA in the germline V gene. This CDR3 has 16 residues. V lost 4 bases to trimming and J lost 4 bases, with 16 bases between them. The CDR3 sequence is CASSSPWPASTGELFF. The CDR3 region has the DNA TGTGCCAGCAGCTCCCCGTGGCCGGCGAGCACCGGGGAGCTGTTTTTT. Drawing the rest from reference TRBV7-3 and TRBJ2-2, the complete variable domain is GAGVSQTPSNKVTEKGKYVELRCDPISGHTALYWYRQSLGQGPEFLIYFQGTGAADDSGLPNDRFFAVRPEGSVSTLKIQRTERGDSAVYLCASSSPWPASTGELFFGEGSRLTVL.

The V and J genes are TRBV28 and TRBJ1-2; D not resolved. The CDR3 is 12 residues long. V gave up 3 bases and J gave up 8 bases, with 10 bases separating them. The germline gives CDR1 MDHEN, CDR2 SYDVKM. In DNA form, the CDR3 reads TGTGCCAGCAGTTTCCCGGCGGGAGGCTACACCTTC. Translating it yields CASSFPAGGYTF.

This clone was seen just once. The V and J genes are TRBV20-1 and TRBJ1-2, with D maybe TRBD1 (5 bases). Germline values: CDR1 DFQATT, CDR2 SNEGSKA (reference sequence). The germline V and J ends were trimmed by 5 bases and 7 bases, with 8 bases remaining between them. CDR3 length: 10 residues. The CDR3 reads CSARGLGYTF. CDR3 bases: TGCAGTGCTCGGGGCCTTGGCTACACCTTC.

This chain joins TRBV2 and TRBJ2-1, with D maybe TRBD1 (6 bases). Germline lookup yields CDR1 SNHLY and CDR2 FYNNEI. The CDR3 loop spans 15 amino acids. Deletions cut 3 bases from V and 6 bases from J, with 15 bases between. As DNA, the CDR3 is TGTGCCAGCAGTGACGGGACACCCCTGGTCAATGAGCAGTTCTTC. It yields the protein CASSDGTPLVNEQFF.

The J gene is TRBJ2-2, the V gene TRBV21-1; the table's TRBD1 call for D was not verified on the DNA. TRBV21-1 is deemed a pseudogene. The CDR3 is 18 residues long. CDR3 residues: CASSKHSPGQGRTGELFF. The CDR3 bases are TGTGCCAGCAGCAAACATTCCCCTGGACAGGGTCGCACCGGGGAGCTGTTTTTT.

J is TRBJ1-2 and V is TRBV28; the D gene is possibly TRBD1 (6 bases). Trimming took 4 bases from V and 5 from J, leaving 17 bases between them. Germline CDR1 and CDR2: MDHEN and SYDVKM. The CDR3 has 15 residues. CDR3 protein: CASSSRGGKRYGYTF. CDR3 nucleotides: TGTGCCAGCAGTTCGCGAGGGGGGAAACGGTATGGCTACACCTTC.

This chain uses TRBV2 with TRBJ1-1; 11 positions agree with TRBD1. Germline-derived CDR1 and CDR2 are SNHLY and FYNNEI. V lost 7 bases, J lost 5 bases, and 12 bases stayed unmatched. The length of the CDR3 is 16 residues. CDR3 nucleotides: TGTGCCAGCAACCCGGGGAGGGACAGGGGGGAAACTGAAGCTTTCTTT. Translating it yields CASNPGRDRGETEAFF. Together with reference TRBV2 and TRBJ1-1, the CDR3 gives the full variable domain: EPEVTQTPSHQVTQMGQEVILRCVPISNHLYFYWYRQILGQKVEFLVSFYNNEISEKSEIFDDQFSVERPDGSNFTLKIRSTKLEDSAMYFCASNPGRDRGETEAFFGQGTRLTVV.